Below, 5 T cell receptor beta chains from the same sample are listed, as sequenced in a study of T cell repertoires in cytomegalovirus infection. TCRdb ran MiXCR on the reads and lists one entry per CDR3 protein. The table shows about 450,000 distinct CDR3 sequences, with roughly 31% occurring only once. The material sequenced was PBMCs. The receptor source for this set is a human donor in good health (CMV status not recorded). Some clones in this sample may be carry-over from other donors' samples.

A word on this clonotype: Just one base apart from a much larger clone, this may be a read error. V and J are TRBV10-3 and TRBJ2-5; D call uncertain. This CDR3 is built from 16 residues. Germline CDR1 is ENHRY and CDR2 is SYGVKD. The CDR3 DNA is TGTACCATCAGTGAGTCTAGATCGTCGGGCCAAGAGACCCAGTACTTC. Translated: CTISESRSSGQETQYF.

The chain couples TRBV14 to TRBJ2-2, with D unclear. The CDR3 is 16 residues long. Between the trimmed V and J ends, which lost 4 bases and 5 bases, there was a span of 17 bases. Per germline, CDR1 SGHDN and CDR2 FVKESK. CDR3 loop: CASSPTLGSGTGELFF. CDR3 sequence (DNA): TGTGCCAGCAGCCCCACGCTGGGGTCCGGGACCGGGGAGCTGTTTTTT.

This clonotype has at least ten counts. This chain links TRBV7-2 with TRBJ1-1; D perhaps matches TRBD1 (5 bases). This CDR3 contains 17 residues. The V end was cut by 2 bases, the J end by 1 base, with 17 bases between. CDR1 SGHTA and CDR2 FQGNSA come from the germline V gene. The CDR3 DNA sequence: TGTGCCAGCAGCTTATTAAGCGGGGGGTTTAGGAACACTGAAGCTTTCTTT. This codes for CASSLLSGGFRNTEAFF. The complete variable domain, with remaining parts taken from reference TRBV7-2 and TRBJ1-1, reads GAGVSQSPSNKVTEKGKDVELRCDPISGHTALYWYRQSLGQGLEFLIYFQGNSAPDKSGLPSDRFSAERTGGSVSTLTIQRTQQEDSAVYLCASSLLSGGFRNTEAFFGQGTRLTVV.

This chain connects TRBV6-2 or TRBV6-3 to TRBJ2-7; tentatively, D is TRBD1 (5 bases). CDR1 MNHEY and CDR2 SVGEGT come from the germline V gene. The CDR3 totals 16 residues. With 2 bases removed from V and 2 bases from J, the gap between germline ends came to 16 bases. The CDR3 loop is CASSYRPWQDTYEQYF. The CDR3 region has the DNA TGTGCCAGCAGTTACCGGCCCTGGCAGGACACCTACGAGCAGTACTTC.

This clonotype appeared a few times. The V gene is TRBV7-9, the J gene TRBJ1-2; 9 nucleotides align to TRBD1. The CDR3 is 15 amino acids. Trimming cost V 5 bases and J 5 bases; bases outside gene matches: 9. Germline CDR1 is SEHNR and CDR2 is FQNEAQ (reference sequence). The CDR3 reads CASSVTVDRGYGYTF. The CDR3 coding sequence is TGTGCCAGCAGCGTAACGGTCGACAGGGGGTATGGCTACACCTTC.